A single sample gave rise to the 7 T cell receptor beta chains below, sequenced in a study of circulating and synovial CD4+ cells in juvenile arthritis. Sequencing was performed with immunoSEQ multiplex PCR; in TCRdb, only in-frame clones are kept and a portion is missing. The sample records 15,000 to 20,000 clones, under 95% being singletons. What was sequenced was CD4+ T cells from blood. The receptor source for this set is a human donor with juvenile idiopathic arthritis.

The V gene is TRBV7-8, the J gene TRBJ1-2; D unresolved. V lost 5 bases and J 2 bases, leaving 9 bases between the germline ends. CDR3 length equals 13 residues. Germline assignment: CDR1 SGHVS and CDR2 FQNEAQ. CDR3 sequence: CASSLFQNYGYTF. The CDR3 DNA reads TGTGCCAGCAGCCTATTCCAAAACTATGGCTACACCTTC.

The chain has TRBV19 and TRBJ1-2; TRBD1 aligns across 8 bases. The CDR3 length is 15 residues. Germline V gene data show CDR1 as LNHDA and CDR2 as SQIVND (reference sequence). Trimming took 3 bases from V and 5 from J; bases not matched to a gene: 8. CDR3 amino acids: CASSMGPGGAYGYTF. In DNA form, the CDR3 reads TGTGCCAGTAGTATGGGCCCAGGGGGCGCGTATGGCTACACCTTC.

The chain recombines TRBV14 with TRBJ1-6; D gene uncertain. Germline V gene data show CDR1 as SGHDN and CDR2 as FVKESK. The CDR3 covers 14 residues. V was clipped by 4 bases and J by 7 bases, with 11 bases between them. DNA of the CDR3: TGTGCCAGCAGCCTGAACAGTGACAATTCACCCCTCCACTTT. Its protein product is CASSLNSDNSPLHF.

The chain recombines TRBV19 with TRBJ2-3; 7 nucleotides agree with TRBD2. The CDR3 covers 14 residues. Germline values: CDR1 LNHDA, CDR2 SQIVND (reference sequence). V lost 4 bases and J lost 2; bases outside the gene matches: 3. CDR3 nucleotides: TGTGCCAGTAGTAAACTAGCGTTCACAGATACGCAGTATTTT. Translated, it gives CASSKLAFTDTQYF.

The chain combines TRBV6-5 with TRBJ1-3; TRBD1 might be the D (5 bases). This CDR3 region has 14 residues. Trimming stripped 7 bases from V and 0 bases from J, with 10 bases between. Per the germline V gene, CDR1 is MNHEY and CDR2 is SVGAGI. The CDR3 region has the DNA TGTGCCAGCACCGGACATTCCTCTGGAAACACCATATATTTT. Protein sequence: CASTGHSSGNTIYF.

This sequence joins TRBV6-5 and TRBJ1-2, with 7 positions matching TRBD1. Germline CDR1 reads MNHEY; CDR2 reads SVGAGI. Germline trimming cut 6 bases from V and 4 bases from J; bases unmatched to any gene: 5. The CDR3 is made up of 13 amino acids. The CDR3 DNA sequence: TGTGCCAGCAGCCGGGACAGCGTCTATGGCTACACCTTC. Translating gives CASSRDSVYGYTF.

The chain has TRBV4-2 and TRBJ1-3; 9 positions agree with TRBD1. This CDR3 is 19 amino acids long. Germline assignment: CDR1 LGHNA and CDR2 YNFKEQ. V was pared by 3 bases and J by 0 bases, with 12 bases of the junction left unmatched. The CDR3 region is CASSQPRNRDRVSGNTIYF. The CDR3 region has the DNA TGTGCCAGCAGCCAGCCTAGGAACCGGGACAGGGTCTCTGGAAACACCATATATTTT.